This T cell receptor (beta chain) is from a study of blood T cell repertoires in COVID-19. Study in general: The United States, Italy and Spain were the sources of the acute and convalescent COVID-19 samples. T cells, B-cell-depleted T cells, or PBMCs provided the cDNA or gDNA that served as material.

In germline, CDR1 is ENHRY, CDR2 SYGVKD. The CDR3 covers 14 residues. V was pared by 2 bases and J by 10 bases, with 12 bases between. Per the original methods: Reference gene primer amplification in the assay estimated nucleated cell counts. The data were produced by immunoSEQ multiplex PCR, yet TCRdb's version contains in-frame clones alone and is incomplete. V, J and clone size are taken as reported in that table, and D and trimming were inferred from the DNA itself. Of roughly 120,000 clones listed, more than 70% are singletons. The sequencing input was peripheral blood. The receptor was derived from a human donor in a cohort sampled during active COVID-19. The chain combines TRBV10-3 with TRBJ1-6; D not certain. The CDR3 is CAISERTGASPLHF. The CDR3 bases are TGTGCCATCAGTGAGAGGACGGGAGCCTCACCCCTCCACTTT.